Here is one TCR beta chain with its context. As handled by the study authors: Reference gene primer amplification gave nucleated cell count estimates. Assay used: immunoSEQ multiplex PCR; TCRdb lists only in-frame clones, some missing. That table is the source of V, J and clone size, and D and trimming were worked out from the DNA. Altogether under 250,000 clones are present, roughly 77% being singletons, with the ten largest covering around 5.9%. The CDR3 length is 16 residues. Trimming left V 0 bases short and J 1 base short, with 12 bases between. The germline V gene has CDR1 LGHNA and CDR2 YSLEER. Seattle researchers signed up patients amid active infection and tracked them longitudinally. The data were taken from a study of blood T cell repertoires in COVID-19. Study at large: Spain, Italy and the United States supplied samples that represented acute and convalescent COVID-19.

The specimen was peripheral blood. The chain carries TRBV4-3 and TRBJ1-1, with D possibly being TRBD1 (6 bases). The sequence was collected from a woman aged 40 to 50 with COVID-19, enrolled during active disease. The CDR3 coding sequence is TGCGCCAGCAGCCAAGAAACAGGGCTACCGAACACTGAAGCTTTCTTT. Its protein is CASSQETGLPNTEAFF.